The present T cell receptor beta chain was sequenced within a study of cytomegalovirus exposure and HLA in healthy donors. PCR primers comprised 60 Vbeta and 13 Jbeta primers. The data were produced by immunoSEQ multiplex PCR, yet TCRdb's version contains in-frame clones alone and is incomplete. The data contain 150,000 to 200,000 clones, around four fifths of them singletons. This clone was counted only a few times. CDR3 length: 15 residues. Germline lookup yields CDR1 MNHEY and CDR2 SVGAGI. Trimming removed 3 bases at V and 0 bases at J, with 9 bases between. Sequenced: PBMCs. The chain employs TRBV6-5 and TRBJ1-5; tentative D call: TRBD1 (6 bases). The receptor was derived from a woman in her forties in good health and CMV-seronegative. The CDR3 region is CASSYSGDSNQPQHF. For the CDR3, the DNA is TGTGCCAGCAGTTATTCAGGGGATAGCAATCAGCCCCAGCATTTT.